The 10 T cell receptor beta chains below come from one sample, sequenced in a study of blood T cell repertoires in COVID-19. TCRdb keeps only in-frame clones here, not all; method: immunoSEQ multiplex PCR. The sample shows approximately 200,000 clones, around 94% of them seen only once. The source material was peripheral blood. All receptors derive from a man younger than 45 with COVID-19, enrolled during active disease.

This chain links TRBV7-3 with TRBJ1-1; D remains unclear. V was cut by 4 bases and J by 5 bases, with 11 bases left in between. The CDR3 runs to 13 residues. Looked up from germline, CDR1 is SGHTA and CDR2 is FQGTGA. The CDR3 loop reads CASSSSPKTEAFF. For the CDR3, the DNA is TGTGCCAGCAGCTCGAGCCCCAAGACTGAAGCTTTCTTT.

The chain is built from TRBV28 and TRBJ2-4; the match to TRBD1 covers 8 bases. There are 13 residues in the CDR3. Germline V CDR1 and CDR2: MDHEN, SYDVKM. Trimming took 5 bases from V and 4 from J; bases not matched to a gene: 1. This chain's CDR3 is CASSRQGKNIQYF. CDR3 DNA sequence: TGTGCCAGCAGTCGACAGGGGAAAAACATTCAGTACTTC.

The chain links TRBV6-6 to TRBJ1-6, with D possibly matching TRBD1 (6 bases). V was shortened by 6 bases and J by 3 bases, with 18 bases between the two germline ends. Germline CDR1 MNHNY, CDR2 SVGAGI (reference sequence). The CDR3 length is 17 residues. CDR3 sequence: CASRRQEDNIYNSPLHF. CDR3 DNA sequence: TGTGCCAGCAGGCGACAGGAGGATAACATCTATAATTCACCCCTCCACTTT.

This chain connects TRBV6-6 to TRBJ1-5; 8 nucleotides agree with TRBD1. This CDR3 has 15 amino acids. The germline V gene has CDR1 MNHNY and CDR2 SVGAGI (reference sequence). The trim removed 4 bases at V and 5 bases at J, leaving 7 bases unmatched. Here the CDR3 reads CASSFDRGGDQPQHF. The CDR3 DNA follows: TGTGCCAGCAGTTTCGACAGGGGTGGGGATCAGCCCCAGCATTTT.

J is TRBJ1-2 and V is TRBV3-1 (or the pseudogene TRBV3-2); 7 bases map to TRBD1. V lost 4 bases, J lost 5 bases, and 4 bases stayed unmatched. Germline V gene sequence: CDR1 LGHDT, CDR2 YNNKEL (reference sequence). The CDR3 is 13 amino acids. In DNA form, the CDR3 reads TGTGCCAGCAGCCGCGGACAGGATTATGGCTACACCTTC. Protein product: CASSRGQDYGYTF.

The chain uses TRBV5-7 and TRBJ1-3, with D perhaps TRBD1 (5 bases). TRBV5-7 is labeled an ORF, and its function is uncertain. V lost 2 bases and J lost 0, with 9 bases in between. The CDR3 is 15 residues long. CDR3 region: CASSFGRGSGNTIYF. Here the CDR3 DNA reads TGTGCCAGCAGCTTTGGAAGGGGCTCTGGAAACACCATATATTTT.

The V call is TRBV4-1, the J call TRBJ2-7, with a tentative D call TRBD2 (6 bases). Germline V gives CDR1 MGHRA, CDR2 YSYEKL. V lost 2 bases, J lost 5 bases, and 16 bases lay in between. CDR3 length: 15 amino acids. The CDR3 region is CASSQRELAMNEQYF. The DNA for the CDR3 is TGCGCCAGCAGCCAACGAGAGCTAGCGATGAACGAGCAGTACTTC.

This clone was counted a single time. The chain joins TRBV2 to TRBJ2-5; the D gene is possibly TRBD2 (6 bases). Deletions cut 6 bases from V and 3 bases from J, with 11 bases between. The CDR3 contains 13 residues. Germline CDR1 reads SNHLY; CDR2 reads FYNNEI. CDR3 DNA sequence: TGTGCCAGCAGGCCCGGAGGGGAAGAGACCCAGTACTTC. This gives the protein CASRPGGEETQYF.

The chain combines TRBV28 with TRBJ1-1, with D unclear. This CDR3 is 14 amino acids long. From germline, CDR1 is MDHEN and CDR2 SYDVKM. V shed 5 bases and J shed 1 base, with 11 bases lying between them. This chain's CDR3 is CASSPPGANTEAFF. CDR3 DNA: TGTGCCAGCAGTCCGCCGGGAGCGAACACTGAAGCTTTCTTT.

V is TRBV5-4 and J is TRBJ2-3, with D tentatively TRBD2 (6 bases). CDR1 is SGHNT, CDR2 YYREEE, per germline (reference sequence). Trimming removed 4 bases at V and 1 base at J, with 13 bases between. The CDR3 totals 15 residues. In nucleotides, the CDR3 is TGTGCCAGCAGCCGGATGGGGGGTGGCACAGATACGCAGTATTTT. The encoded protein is CASSRMGGGTDTQYF.